The T cell receptor beta chain under discussion was sequenced for a study of T cells in Graves' hyperthyroidism and ophthalmopathy. Study results and caveats: Before onset, by a median of approximately 5.9 months, the model predicted ophthalmopathy.

With respect to this clonotype: Its matching antigen is unknown.

RNA transcripts yielded amplified TCR beta CDR3 regions. A first-round RT-PCR of the TCR CDR3 used the HTBI primer set. In TCRdb, the multiplex PCR reads were re-called with MiXCR into one record per CDR3 protein. Among roughly 580,000 distinct CDR3 sequences listed, 35% to 55% were seen once. The CDR3 has 12 amino acids. In germline, CDR1 is LGHDT, CDR2 YNNKEL (reference sequence). V lost 0 bases and J lost 7, with 7 bases in between. The V gene is TRBV3-1, the J gene TRBJ2-7; no clear D. The clonotype was recovered from a woman aged 18 to 35 with Graves' hyperthyroidism. Sequencing used peripheral blood or thyroid tissue (not recorded which). The CDR3 coding sequence is TGTGCCAGCAGCCAAGAGTTTGAAGAGCAGTACTTC. It yields the protein CASSQEFEEQYF.